The rows below give T cell receptor beta chains drawn from one sample of a study of tumor-infiltrating lymphocytes in primary liver carcinoma. TCRdb processed the multiplex PCR reads anew with MiXCR; each CDR3 protein has one entry. Found here are about 200,000 distinct CDR3 sequences, about 85% of them singletons; the top ten hold 15% to 20%. The sample taken for sequencing was tumor tissue from primary liver carcinoma. The receptors here all came from a man in his forties with primary liver carcinoma and hepatitis B virus infection. The CDR3 runs from the conserved cysteine through the conserved F or W. The D gene is left open where the match is weak. Clone size, where shown, is once, few, many, or a class for clones that have expanded.

clone size	D gene	V gene	J gene	CDR3 DNA	CDR3 protein
NA	TRBD1	TRBV6-5	TRBJ2-7	TGTGGCAACAGTGGTATGACAGGGGCGACTCGACGTTACGAGCAGCACTTC	CGNSGMTGATRRYEQHF
NA	NA	TRBV4-1	TRBJ1-6	TGCGCCGGCAGCCCCGAGAGAGATTCCAATTCACTCCTCCACTTT	CAGSPERDSNSLLHF
NA	NA	TRBV5-4	TRBJ2-7	TGTGCCAGCAGTTCAAGGGACTTCATCTACGAGCAGTACTTC	CASSSRDFIYEQYF
NA	NA	TRBV2	TRBJ2-3	TGTACCAGCAGAGCGGGCAGCACAGATACGCAATATTTT	CTSRAGSTDTQYF
NA	NA	TRBV4-3	TRBJ1-1	TGCGCCAGCAGCCAAGGGAACAGGAAGAACACTGAGGCTTTCTTT	CASSQGNRKNTEAFF
NA	NA	TRBV6-2/TRBV6-3	TRBJ2-3	TGTGTCAGCAGTTTTAGCACAGATGCGCAGTATTTT	CVSSFSTDAQYF
once	NA	TRBV29-1	TRBJ2-2	TGCAGAGTTGACTCAGGGACGAACACCGGGGAGCTGTTTTTT	CRVDSGTNTGELFF
NA	NA	TRBV29-1	TRBJ2-7	TGCAGTGTTGAAGATCCAAGAGGGAGCTCCTACGAGCAATACTTC	CSVEDPRGSSYEQYF
NA	TRBD2	TRBV4-3	TRBJ2-5	TGCACCAGCACCCAATATCTAGCGGAGGAAGAGACCCAGTACTTC	CTSTQYLAEEETQYF
many	NA	TRBV5-6	TRBJ1-5	TGTGCCAGCAGCCCCCAGACAGATAGCAATCAGCCCCAGCATTTT	CASSPQTDSNQPQHF
NA	TRBD2	TRBV4-3	TRBJ2-2	TGCGCCAGGAGCCAATCCACTAGCGGACATACGACCACCAGGGAGCTGTTTTTT	CARSQSTSGHTTTRELFF
NA	NA	TRBV30	TRBJ1-5	TGTGTCTGGAGGGCCGAGCCGAGCAATCAGCCCCAACATTTT	CVWRAEPSNQPQHF
NA	NA	TRBV11-2	TRBJ2-7	TGTGCCAGTAGTCCCTGGGGCTACGAGCACTACTTC	CASSPWGYEHYF
NA	NA	TRBV29-1	TRBJ2-7	TGCATCGCTATGACATCTGGGACCGGCACTCCCTACGAGCAGTGCTTC	CIAMTSGTGTPYEQCF
NA	TRBD2	TRBV12-3/TRBV12-4	TRBJ2-1	TGTGCCAGCACCGTGGGAGTAGCGGGAGGTGATGAGCAGTTCTTC	CASTVGVAGGDEQFF
NA	NA	TRBV11-1	TRBJ2-1	TGTGTCAGCAGTTTGGGAGGGGGAGCCAATGAGCATTTCTTC	CVSSLGGGANEHFF
NA	TRBD1	TRBV29-1	TRBJ1-4	TGCAGTGTTGGGACAGTCGAAAATCTGTTTTTT	CSVGTVENLFF
NA	NA	TRBV7-9	TRBJ2-5	TGTGCCAGCAGCTCATCCAGGGGAGAAGAGACCCGGTACTTC	CASSSSRGEETRYF
NA	NA	TRBV11-2	TRBJ2-2	TGTGCCAGCAGCAAGAGTGAGATCCCCGGGGAGCTGTTTTTT	CASSKSEIPGELFF
NA	TRBD2	TRBV30	TRBJ2-1	TGTGCCCGGGAGGCTGGGGATTACAATGAGCAGTTCTTC	CAREAGDYNEQFF
NA	TRBD2	TRBV7-8	TRBJ2-7	TGTGCCAGCAGTGTAATCGCGGGGAGCCGGGGGGAGCACTGCTTC	CASSVIAGSRGEHCF
NA	TRBD2	TRBV29-1	TRBJ2-2	TGCAGCGTTGGGACTAGCGCGGTGAGCACCAGGGGGCTGTTTTTT	CSVGTSAVSTRGLFF
NA	NA	TRBV5-4	TRBJ2-7	TGTGCCAGCAGTTACTCGGGTGAGTCATACGAGCAGTACTTC	CASSYSGESYEQYF
NA	NA	TRBV28	TRBJ2-5	TGTGCCATCAGTAAGCCCGGGTTACAGGAAGAGACCCAGTATTTC	CAISKPGLQEETQYF
NA	NA	TRBV11-2	TRBJ2-7	TGTATCACCAGCTCTAACAGGAATTCCTACGAGCAGTACTTC	CITSSNRNSYEQYF
NA	NA	TRBV29-1	TRBJ1-2	TGCAGCGTTGGGGCACGAACAAGAACTCTAGTGGCTATCTATGGCTACACATTC	CSVGARTRTLVAIYGYTF
NA	TRBD2	TRBV14	TRBJ2-1	TGTGCCAGCAATACCGTAGCGGGATGGGTAAACAATGAGCAATTCTTC	CASNTVAGWVNNEQFF
once	NA	TRBV29-1	TRBJ2-3	TGCAGCGTTGAATCAGGGGCGGGTGGAAATACGCAGTATTTT	CSVESGAGGNTQYF
NA	NA	TRBV6-1	TRBJ2-7	TGTGCCAGCAGTGTGAGGGGGGCCAATGAGCATTATTTC	CASSVRGANEHYF
NA	NA	TRBV7-9	TRBJ2-5	TGTGCCAGCAGCTTCAAGTCCCTGGAAAACCAGTACTTC	CASSFKSLENQYF
NA	TRBD1	TRBV6-2/TRBV6-3	TRBJ2-1	TGTGCCAGCAGTCCGCCGGGACAGAACTCCTACAATGAGCAGTTCTTC	CASSPPGQNSYNEQFF
NA	NA	TRBV6-5	TRBJ2-3	TGTGCCAGCAACCCACGACTAGGGGAAACAGGTACGCAGTATTTT	CASNPRLGETGTQYF
NA	NA	TRBV11-1	TRBJ2-2	TGTGCCAGCAGCTATACAGGACCTTTCTCCGAGGAACTGTCTTTT	CASSYTGPFSEELSF
NA	TRBD2	TRBV6-1	TRBJ2-5	TGTGCCAGCGGGGGGCTAGCGGGAGGAGAGACCCAGTACTTC	CASGGLAGGETQYF
NA	TRBD2	TRBV11-2	TRBJ2-1	TGTGCCAGCAGCTTATATAAGGGCGGGAGGTTATACAATGAGCAGTTCTTC	CASSLYKGGRLYNEQFF
NA	NA	TRBV11-2	TRBJ2-1	TGTGGCCGCACCCCCGATGGCGGCTGCAATGAGCAGTTCTTC	CGRTPDGGCNEQFF
NA	NA	TRBV6-1	TRBJ2-2	TGTGCCAGCAGTGTGGGGTTCACCGGGAAGCTGTTTTTT	CASSVGFTGKLFF
NA	NA	TRBV28	TRBJ2-7	TGTGACAGCAGCAGCTACTACGAGCAGTACTTC	CDSSSYYEQYF
NA	NA	TRBV5-4	TRBJ1-1	TGTACCAGGAGCTTGGACGGGAACACTGAAGCTTTCTTT	CTRSLDGNTEAFF
medium-sized	TRBD1	TRBV6-6	TRBJ1-5	TGTGCCAGCAGTTGGGTTCAGGGGGCGGATAGCAATCAGCCCCAGCATTTT	CASSWVQGADSNQPQHF
medium-sized	TRBD2	TRBV11-2	TRBJ2-2	TGTGCCAGCAGCAAGAGCGGGAGCCCCGGGGAGCTGTTTTTT	CASSKSGSPGELFF
NA	NA	TRBV5-6	TRBJ2-7	TGTGCCAGCAGCTTGTCGGGGGTAGCTGGGACCTACGAGCAGTGCTTC	CASSLSGVAGTYEQCF
NA	TRBD2	TRBV6-1	TRBJ2-7	TGTGCCAGCAATGAAGGGACTAGCGGGAGTTACGACCAGTACTTC	CASNEGTSGSYDQYF
few	TRBD2	TRBV5-1	TRBJ2-1	TGCGCCAGCAGCAGCCGGACTAGCGACAACAATGAGCAGTTCTTC	CASSSRTSDNNEQFF
many	TRBD1	TRBV30	TRBJ1-1	TGTGCCTTCACAGCGGGACAGGCTAACACTGAAGCTTTCTTT	CAFTAGQANTEAFF
NA	NA	TRBV11-2	TRBJ2-6	TGTGCCAGCAGCATAGGGGGACACAGGGACATTTCCCTCTCTGGGGCCAACGTCCTGACTTTC	CASSIGGHRDISLSGANVLTF
NA	TRBD1	TRBV6-5	TRBJ1-3	TGTGCCAGCAGCTTCGGACAGGGGAGAGTGGGTAACACCATATTTTTT	CASSFGQGRVGNTIFF
NA	TRBD1	TRBV29-1	TRBJ1-2	TGCAACGTTGAAAAAAGTCAGGGGGACAGGGACTATGGCTACATGTTC	CNVEKSQGDRDYGYMF
once	TRBD1	TRBV28	TRBJ2-5	TGTGCCAGCTGTTCTCCAGACAGGGGGTTTCTTGAGACCCAGTACTTC	CASCSPDRGFLETQYF
many	TRBD2	TRBV4-1	TRBJ2-3	TGCGCCAGCAGGGTCAATAGCGGGAGGACAGATACGCAGTATTTT	CASRVNSGRTDTQYF
many	TRBD2	TRBV14	TRBJ2-7	TGTGCCAGCAGCCACCGGACTAGCGGGAGCGAGCAGTACTTC	CASSHRTSGSEQYF
NA	NA	TRBV6-1	TRBJ2-5	TGTGCCAGCAGTCAGGTACTAGTCCAAGAGACCCAGTACTTC	CASSQVLVQETQYF
NA	NA	TRBV29-1	TRBJ2-5	TGCAGCGTTGTATCGGCCAGATACCAGGAGGAGACCCAGTACTTC	CSVVSARYQEETQYF
NA	TRBD2	TRBV11-1	TRBJ2-4	TGTGCCAGCAGCTTTCCCGGGACTAGTGGGACCAGAAACATTCAGAAGTTC	CASSFPGTSGTRNIQKF
NA	NA	TRBV12-3/TRBV12-4	TRBJ1-2	TGTGCCAGGAGTTTGGGTCAGGGAGTCGAGTATGGCTACACCTTC	CARSLGQGVEYGYTF
many	NA	TRBV24-1	TRBJ2-5	TGTGCCACCAGTGCATCAAAGGTGCGGGTACAAGAGACCCAGTACTTC	CATSASKVRVQETQYF
NA	NA	TRBV29-1	TRBJ2-5	TGCAGCGTTATGCTTCAAGAGACCCAGTACTTC	CSVMLQETQYF